This T cell receptor beta chain appears in the sequencing data of a study of PD-L1 blockade in urothelial cancer. Study at large: Specimens of blood held a median count of about 150,000 T cells.

CDR3 size: 15 residues. Germline lookup yields CDR1 SEHNR and CDR2 FQNEAQ (reference sequence). Trimming removed 5 bases from V and 4 bases from J; junction bases left unmatched: 8. TCRdb's table, derived via immunoSEQ multiplex PCR, lists solely in-frame clones and lacks some. Among 90,000 to 120,000 clones listed, about 90% were seen once. This sample comprised PBMCs, obtained around atezolizumab (anti-PD-L1) treatment. This TCR derives from a woman aged 80 or over with urothelial cancer. V usage is TRBV7-9 and J usage is TRBJ2-1, with TRBD2 matching 7 bases. The CDR3 is CASSVEGGSYNEQFF. The CDR3, as DNA: TGTGCCAGCAGCGTCGAGGGAGGGAGTTACAATGAGCAGTTCTTC.